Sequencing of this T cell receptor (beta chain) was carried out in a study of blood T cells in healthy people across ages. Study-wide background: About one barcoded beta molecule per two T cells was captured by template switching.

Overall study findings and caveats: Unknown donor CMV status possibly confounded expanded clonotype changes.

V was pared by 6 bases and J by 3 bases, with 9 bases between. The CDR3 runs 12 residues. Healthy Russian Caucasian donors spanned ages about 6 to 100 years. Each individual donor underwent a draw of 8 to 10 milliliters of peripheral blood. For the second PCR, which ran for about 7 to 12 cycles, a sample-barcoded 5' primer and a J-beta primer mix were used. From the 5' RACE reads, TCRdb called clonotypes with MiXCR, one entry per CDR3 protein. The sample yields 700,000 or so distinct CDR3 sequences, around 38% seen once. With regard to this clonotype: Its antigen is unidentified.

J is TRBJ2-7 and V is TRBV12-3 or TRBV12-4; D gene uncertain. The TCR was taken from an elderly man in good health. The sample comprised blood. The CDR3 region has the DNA TGTGCCAGCAGCCCCCCCTACTACGAGCAGTACTTC. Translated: CASSPPYYEQYF.